The TCR beta chain under discussion was sequenced for a study of molecular identifiers for immune sequencing clone quantification. MiXCR, applied by TCRdb to the PCR reads, yields one record per CDR3 protein. The table has about 65,000 distinct CDR3 sequences, 15% to 20% seen once. General study points: The study found clones above 20 RNA copies held over 99% of effector molecules and under 1% in naive cells.

CDR1 SGHTA and CDR2 FQGNSA come from the germline V gene. CDR3 length: 14 amino acids. Details on this clonotype: Its antigen is currently unknown. One end of the junction does not line up with germline, which may come from a read error.

The sample taken for sequencing was naive CD8+ T cells from blood, with Jurkat cell RNA spiked in. Documented subset: FACS-sorted CD8+CD4-CCR7+CD45RA+ naive T cells. This sequence was found in a human donor in good health. Some libraries in this study had Jurkat cell RNA spiked in. The chain links TRBV7-2 to TRBJ2-7; D remains ambiguous. Written as DNA, the CDR3 is TGTGCCGGCAGCTTAGTTACCCCCTCCTACGAGCAGTACTTC. It translates to CAGSLVTPSYEQYF.